One sample yielded the 12 T cell receptor beta chains listed below, sequenced in a study of cytomegalovirus exposure and HLA in healthy donors. The primer mix had 60 Vbeta and 13 Jbeta primers. Clones were read by immunoSEQ multiplex PCR, and TCRdb kept only the in-frame ones, dropping some. The sample has tens of thousands of clones. The sequenced sample consisted of PBMCs. The source is a young man in good health and CMV-seronegative.

V is TRBV2 and J is TRBJ1-3, with 8 bases aligning to TRBD1. V shed 5 bases, J shed 0 bases, and the junction held 6 bases outside the gene matches. CDR3 length equals 16 residues. Germline V gene lookup returns CDR1 SNHLY and CDR2 FYNNEI. CDR3 amino acids: CASSRQGINSGNTIYF. Written as DNA, the CDR3 is TGTGCCAGCAGTAGACAGGGGATCAACTCTGGAAACACCATATATTTT.

V usage is TRBV5-6 and J usage is TRBJ2-3; TRBD1 matches 10 bases. Germline V gene sequence: CDR1 SGHDT, CDR2 YYEEEE. This CDR3 has 16 residues. Trimming removed 5 bases from V and 5 bases from J; junction bases left unmatched: 11. CDR3 protein: CASRQTGGRHVDTQYF. CDR3 DNA sequence: TGTGCCAGCAGGCAGACAGGGGGCAGACACGTAGATACGCAGTATTTT.

The genes are TRBV4-2 and TRBJ2-7; 12 positions match TRBD2. The CDR3 extends over 15 amino acids. V was pared by 1 base and J by 3 bases, with 1 base of the junction left unmatched. Germline CDR1 reads LGHNA; CDR2 reads YNFKEQ. The chain's CDR3 is CASSQGTSGVYEQYF. As DNA, the CDR3 is TGTGCCAGCAGCCAAGGGACTAGCGGGGTCTACGAGCAGTACTTC.

The rearrangement uses TRBV30 and TRBJ2-5, with TRBD2 as a possible D gene (5 bases). Germline-derived CDR1 and CDR2 are GTSNPN and SVGIG (reference sequence). CDR3 length equals 11 residues. Trimming removed 6 bases at V and 2 bases at J, with 7 bases between. CDR3 bases: TGTGCCTGCCGGGAACAAGAGACCCAGTACTTC. Protein sequence: CACREQETQYF.

The chain joins TRBV15 to TRBJ1-2; TRBD1 matches 8 bases. Trimming cost V 0 bases and J 8 bases; bases outside gene matches: 14. Germline V CDR1 and CDR2: LNHNV, YYDKDF (reference sequence). This CDR3 spans 17 amino acids. The CDR3 loop is CATSRDLGEPGGKGYTF. CDR3 nucleotide sequence: TGTGCCACCAGCAGAGATTTGGGGGAACCAGGGGGCAAAGGCTACACCTTC.

The J gene is TRBJ2-7, the V gene TRBV9; 7 nucleotides agree with TRBD1. CDR1 is SGDLS and CDR2 is YYNGEE in the germline V gene. V lost 0 bases, J lost 7 bases, and 4 bases stayed unmatched. CDR3 length: 13 residues. CDR3 sequence: CASSVEGAQEQYF. For the CDR3, the DNA is TGTGCCAGCAGCGTAGAGGGGGCCCAGGAGCAGTACTTC. The complete variable domain, with remaining parts taken from reference TRBV9 and TRBJ2-7, reads DSGVTQTPKHLITATGQRVTLRCSPRSGDLSVYWYQQSLDQGLQFLIQYYNGEERAKGNILERFSAQQFPDLHSELNLSSLELGDSALYFCASSVEGAQEQYFGPGTRLTVT.

The CDR3 DNA reads as TGCAGCGTCGCGGACAGGGGAAGCACAGATACGCAGTATTTT. Translated, it gives CSVADRGSTDTQYF. The chain couples TRBV29-1 to TRBJ2-3; 9 positions agree with TRBD1. CDR3 length equals 14 residues. Germline loops: CDR1 SQVTM, CDR2 ANQGSEA. V was pared by 6 bases and J by 0 bases, with 4 bases of the junction left unmatched.

This chain links TRBV13 with TRBJ1-1; D gene unclear. The V gene lost 4 bases and the J gene lost 1 base, with 10 bases spanning the gap. The CDR3 sequence is 14 residues long. CDR1 PRHDT and CDR2 FYEKMQ come from the germline V gene (reference sequence). Here the CDR3 reads CASSSLESNTEAFF. The CDR3 DNA sequence: TGTGCCAGCAGCTCCCTAGAATCGAACACTGAAGCTTTCTTT.

This sequence joins TRBV4-3 and TRBJ2-3, with unresolved D. Trimming cost V 3 bases and J 0 bases, with 10 bases left between them. Germline lookup yields CDR1 LGHNA and CDR2 YSLEER. The CDR3 loop spans 15 amino acids. CDR3 sequence (DNA): TGCGCCAGCAGCCACGTGACTGATAGCACAGATACGCAGTATTTT. Its translation is CASSHVTDSTDTQYF.

The chain carries TRBV19 and TRBJ1-1; 7 bases fit TRBD1. V shed 4 bases and J 6 bases; nucleotides not matched to a gene: 11. The V gene's germline CDR1 is LNHDA and CDR2 SQIVND (reference sequence). CDR3 length: 15 residues. The CDR3 loop is CASSRQGVPPSEAFF. The CDR3, as DNA: TGTGCCAGTAGTAGGCAGGGGGTCCCCCCCTCTGAAGCTTTCTTT.

This chain uses TRBV15 with TRBJ2-1; D is ambiguous. The V gene lost 0 bases and the J gene lost 7 bases, with 13 bases spanning the gap. Germline values: CDR1 LNHNV, CDR2 YYDKDF (reference sequence). CDR3 length: 15 residues. In DNA, the CDR3 is TGTGCCACCAGCAGAGATAGTCTCCCAACGAATGAGCAGTTCTTC. Amino acids: CATSRDSLPTNEQFF. Filled out from reference TRBV15 and TRBJ2-1, the complete variable domain reads DAMVIQNPRYQVTQFGKPVTLSCSQTLNHNVMYWYQQKSSQAPKLLFHYYDKDFNNEADTPDNFQSRRPNTSFCFLDIRSPGLGDTAMYLCATSRDSLPTNEQFFGPGTRLTVL.

The chain uses TRBV7-9 and TRBJ1-2; no clear D gene. V lost 1 base, J lost 8 bases, and 14 bases lay in between. The CDR3 contains 14 residues. The germline gives CDR1 SEHNR, CDR2 FQNEAQ (reference sequence). The CDR3 coding sequence is TGTGCCAGCAGCTTAGTGGAGGGTTTGGGCGGCTACACCTTC. It yields the protein CASSLVEGLGGYTF.